The clone carrying this T cell receptor beta chain was picked up many times. This entry comes from a study of human T cells and chemical hapten exposure. Study-level background: Slight volume differences across pooled libraries mainly accounted for varying per-sample TCR yields.

CDR3 length equals 13 residues. Germline V CDR1 and CDR2: SQVTM, ANQGSEA. Trimming removed 4 bases from V and 2 bases from J; junction bases left unmatched: 3. Time point meaning: patch test 3, about 24 weeks after DPC sensitization. The treatment: therapeutic diphenylcyclopropenone sensitization with weekly scalp DPC. Patch tests were applied only after blood draws. MiXCR was run by TCRdb on the RACE reads, yielding one entry per CDR3 protein. The sample holds about 58,000 distinct CDR3 sequences; approximately 13% are singletons and the top ten take roughly 2.3%. The sequence came from a man under 40 with alopecia areata. Some clones in this sample may be carry-over from other donors' samples. V usage is TRBV29-1 and J usage is TRBJ2-7, with TRBD1 matching 9 bases. This sample comprised whole blood, obtained in connection with sensitization to the hapten diphenylcyclopropenone (DPC). The CDR3: CSVGGQGPYEQYF. The CDR3 DNA sequence: TGCAGCGTTGGGGGACAGGGCCCCTACGAGCAGTACTTC.